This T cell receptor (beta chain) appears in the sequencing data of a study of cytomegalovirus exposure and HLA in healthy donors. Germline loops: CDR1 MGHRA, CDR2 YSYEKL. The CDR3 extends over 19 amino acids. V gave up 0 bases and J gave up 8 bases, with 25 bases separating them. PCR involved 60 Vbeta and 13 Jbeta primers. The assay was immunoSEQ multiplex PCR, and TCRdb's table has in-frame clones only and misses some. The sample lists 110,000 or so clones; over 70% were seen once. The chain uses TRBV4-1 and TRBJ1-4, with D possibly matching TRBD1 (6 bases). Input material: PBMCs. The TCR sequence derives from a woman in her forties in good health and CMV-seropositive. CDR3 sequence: CASSQDRGGGRRSGEKLFF. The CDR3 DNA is TGCGCCAGCAGCCAAGATCGGGGAGGGGGACGGCGGTCTGGAGAAAAACTGTTTTTT.